This passage covers 5 T cell receptor beta chains from one sample sequenced in a study of a mutant IDH1 vaccine in newly diagnosed glioma. The assay was immunoSEQ multiplex PCR, and TCRdb's table has in-frame clones only and misses some. The sample lists about 66,000 clones; under 90% were seen once. Antigen specificity for these receptors is unknown. Noted time point: week 11, during vaccination. Every vaccination contained 300 ug of the mutant IDH1 20-mer peptide and was paired with topical imiquimod. The sample consisted of PBMCs, taken from a glioma patient whose treatment included an IDH1 peptide vaccine. The receptors shown here come from a young man with glioma.

V gene TRBV6-6 combines with J gene TRBJ1-6; possible D gene TRBD1, 5 bases. Germline CDR1 MNHNY, CDR2 SVGAGI (reference sequence). The germline V and J ends were trimmed by 4 bases and 10 bases, with 14 bases remaining between them. This CDR3 comprises 14 residues. CDR3 protein: CASSLQEDTSPLHF. In nucleotides, the CDR3 is TGTGCCAGCAGTTTACAGGAGGACACGTCACCCCTCCACTTT.

V usage is TRBV2 and J usage is TRBJ1-2, with D unresolved. This CDR3 is 12 amino acids long. Germline CDR1 reads SNHLY; CDR2 reads FYNNEI. Trimming removed 3 bases at V and 8 bases at J, with 10 bases between. CDR3 sequence: CASSEAVLGYTF. The CDR3 DNA reads as TGTGCCAGCAGTGAGGCAGTATTGGGCTACACCTTC.

V gene TRBV9 combines with J gene TRBJ1-1; TRBD1 matches 7 bases. The V segment lost 3 bases and the J segment 4 bases; nucleotides outside the gene matches: 9. CDR1 is SGDLS and CDR2 is YYNGEE in the germline V gene. This CDR3 has 15 amino acids. The CDR3 sequence: CASSAGDSGSTEAFF. Here the CDR3 DNA reads TGTGCCAGCAGCGCAGGGGACAGTGGGTCCACTGAAGCTTTCTTT.

The V gene is TRBV5-1, the J gene TRBJ1-1; D possibly corresponds to TRBD1 (6 bases). CDR3 size: 14 residues. Trimming left V 3 bases short and J 1 base short, with 10 bases between. Germline loops: CDR1 SGHRS, CDR2 YFSETQ. The DNA of the CDR3 is TGCGCCAGCAGCTGGGGGCAGGCGAACACTGAAGCTTTCTTT. Its protein product is CASSWGQANTEAFF.

CDR3 sequence reads: CASSAPRGASHEQYF. In DNA form, the CDR3 reads TGTGCCAGCAGTGCCCCCAGGGGCGCTTCCCACGAGCAGTACTTC. This sequence joins TRBV28 and TRBJ2-7; the D gene is possibly TRBD1 (6 bases). V lost 5 bases and J lost 5, with 19 bases in between. Per the germline V gene, CDR1 is MDHEN and CDR2 is SYDVKM. The CDR3 runs to 15 residues. Full variable domain (rest looked up from reference TRBV28 and TRBJ2-7): DVKVTQSSRYLVKRTGEKVFLECVQDMDHENMFWYRQDPGLGLRLIYFSYDVKMKEKGDIPEGYSVSREKKERFSLILESASTNQTSMYLCASSAPRGASHEQYFGPGTRLTVT.